This TCR beta chain was sequenced during a study of cytomegalovirus exposure and HLA in healthy donors. General study points: Accounts indicate the classifier identified cytomegalovirus status with strong specificity and sensitivity.

This CDR3 has 14 residues. J lost 6 bases, V lost 4 bases, and 5 bases had no gene match. Germline V CDR1 and CDR2: LNHDA, SQIVND (reference sequence). Comments on this clone: Its antigen is undetermined.

60 Vbeta and 13 Jbeta primers were used in PCR. Assay: immunoSEQ multiplex PCR; the TCRdb copy retains only in-frame clones and omits some. The table shows around 130,000 clones, with roughly 78% occurring only once. Sequenced sample: PBMCs. The TCR comes from a man aged 30 to 45 in good health and CMV-seronegative. The V and J genes are TRBV19 and TRBJ2-1, with 8 bases lining up with TRBD2. This CDR3 reads CASSTLAEGNEQFF. CDR3 coding DNA: TGTGCCAGTAGTACACTAGCGGAGGGCAATGAGCAGTTCTTC. The entire variable domain, with the rest obtained from reference TRBV19 and TRBJ2-1, is as follows: DGGITQSPKYLFRKEGQNVTLSCEQNLNHDAMYWYRQDPGQGLRLIYYSQIVNDFQKGDIAEGYSVSREKKESFPLTVTSAQKNPTAFYLCASSTLAEGNEQFFGPGTRLTVL.